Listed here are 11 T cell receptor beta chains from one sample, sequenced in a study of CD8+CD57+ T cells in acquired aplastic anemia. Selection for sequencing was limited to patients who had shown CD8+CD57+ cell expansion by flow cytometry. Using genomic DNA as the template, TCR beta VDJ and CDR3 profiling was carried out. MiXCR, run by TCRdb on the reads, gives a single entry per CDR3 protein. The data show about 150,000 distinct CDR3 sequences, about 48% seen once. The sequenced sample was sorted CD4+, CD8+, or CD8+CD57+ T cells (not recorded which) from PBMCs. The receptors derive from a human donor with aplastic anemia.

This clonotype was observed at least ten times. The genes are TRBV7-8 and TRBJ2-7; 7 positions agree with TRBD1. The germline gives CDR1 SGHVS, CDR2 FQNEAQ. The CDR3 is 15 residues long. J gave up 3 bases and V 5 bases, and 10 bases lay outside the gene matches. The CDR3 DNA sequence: TGTGCCAGCAGCGCCCGGACAGGCCAGATCTACGAGCAGTACTTC. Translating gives CASSARTGQIYEQYF.

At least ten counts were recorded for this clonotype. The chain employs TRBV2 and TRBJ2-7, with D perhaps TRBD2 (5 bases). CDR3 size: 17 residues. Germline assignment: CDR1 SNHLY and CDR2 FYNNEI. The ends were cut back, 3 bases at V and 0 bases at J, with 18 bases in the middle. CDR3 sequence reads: CASSDLAPGVSSYEQYF. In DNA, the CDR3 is TGTGCCAGCAGTGACTTGGCGCCCGGGGTAAGCTCCTACGAGCAGTACTTC.

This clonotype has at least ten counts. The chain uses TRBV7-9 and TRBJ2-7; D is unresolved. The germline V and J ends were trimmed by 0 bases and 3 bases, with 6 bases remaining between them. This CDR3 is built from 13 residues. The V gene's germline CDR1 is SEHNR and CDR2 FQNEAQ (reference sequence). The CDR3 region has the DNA TGTGCCAGCAGCTTAGCGCAGTTCTACGAGCAGTACTTC. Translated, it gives CASSLAQFYEQYF.

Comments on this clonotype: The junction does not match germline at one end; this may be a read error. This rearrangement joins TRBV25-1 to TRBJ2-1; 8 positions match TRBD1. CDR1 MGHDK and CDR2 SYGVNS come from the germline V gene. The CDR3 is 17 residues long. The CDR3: CTSSLAATGGPHNEQFF. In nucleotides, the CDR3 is TGTACCAGCAGCTTGGCAGCCACAGGGGGGCCGCACAATGAGCAGTTCTTC.

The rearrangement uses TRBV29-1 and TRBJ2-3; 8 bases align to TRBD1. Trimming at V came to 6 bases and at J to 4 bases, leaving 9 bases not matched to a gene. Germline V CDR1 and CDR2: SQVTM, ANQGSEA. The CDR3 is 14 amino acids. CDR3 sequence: CSVLGADRADTQYF. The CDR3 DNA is TGCAGCGTCCTCGGAGCGGACAGGGCAGATACGCAGTATTTT.

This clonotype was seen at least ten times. The CDR3 sequence is CASSLAGQGGTEAFF. The CDR3 coding sequence is TGTGCCAGCAGCTTAGCGGGACAGGGAGGTACTGAAGCTTTCTTT. The chain couples TRBV7-6 to TRBJ1-1; 9 bases map to TRBD1. Germline values: CDR1 SGHVS, CDR2 FNYEAQ. V was pared by 0 bases and J by 5 bases, with 4 bases of the junction left unmatched. This CDR3 spans 15 amino acids.

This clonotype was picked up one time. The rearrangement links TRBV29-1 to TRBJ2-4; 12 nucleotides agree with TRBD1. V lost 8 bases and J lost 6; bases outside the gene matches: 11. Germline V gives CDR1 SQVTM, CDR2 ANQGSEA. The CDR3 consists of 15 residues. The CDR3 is CSLGTGGVRGNIQYF. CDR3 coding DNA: TGCAGCTTGGGGACAGGGGGCGTGAGGGGAAACATTCAGTACTTC. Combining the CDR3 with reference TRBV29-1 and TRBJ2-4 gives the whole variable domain SAVISQKPSRDICQRGTSLTIQCQVDSQVTMMFWYRQQPGQSLTLIATANQGSEATYESGFVIDKFPISRPNLTFSTLTVSNMSPEDSSIYLCSLGTGGVRGNIQYFGAGTRLSVL.

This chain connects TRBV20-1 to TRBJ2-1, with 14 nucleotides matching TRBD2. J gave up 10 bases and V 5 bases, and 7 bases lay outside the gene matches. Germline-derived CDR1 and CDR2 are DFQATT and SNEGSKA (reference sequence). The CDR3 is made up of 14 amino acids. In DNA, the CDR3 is TGCAGTGCTCGGACTAGCGGGAGGTTATTGGAGCAGTTCTTC. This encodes CSARTSGRLLEQFF.

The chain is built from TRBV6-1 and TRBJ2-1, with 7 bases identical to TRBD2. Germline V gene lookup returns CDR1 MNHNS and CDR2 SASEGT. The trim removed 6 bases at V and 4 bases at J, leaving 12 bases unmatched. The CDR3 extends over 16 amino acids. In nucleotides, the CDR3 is TGTGCCAGCAGGCTAACCGCCCCGGGGGGATACAATGAGCAGTTCTTC. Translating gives CASRLTAPGGYNEQFF.

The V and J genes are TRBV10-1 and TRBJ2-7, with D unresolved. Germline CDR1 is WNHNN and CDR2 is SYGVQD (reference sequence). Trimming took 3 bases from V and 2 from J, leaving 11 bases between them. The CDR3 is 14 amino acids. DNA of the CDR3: TGCGCCAGCAGTGAATCTGGGCCGACCTACGAGCAGTACTTC. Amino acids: CASSESGPTYEQYF.

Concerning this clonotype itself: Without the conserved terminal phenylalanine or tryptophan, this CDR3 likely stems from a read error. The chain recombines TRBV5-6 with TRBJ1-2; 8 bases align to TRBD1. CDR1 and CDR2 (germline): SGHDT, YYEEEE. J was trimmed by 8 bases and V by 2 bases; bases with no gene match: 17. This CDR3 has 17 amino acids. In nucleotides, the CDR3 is TGTGCCAGCAGCTTCTCAACCGGACAGGGCCAAGAGGCGGGCTACACCTCC. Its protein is CASSFSTGQGQEAGYTS.